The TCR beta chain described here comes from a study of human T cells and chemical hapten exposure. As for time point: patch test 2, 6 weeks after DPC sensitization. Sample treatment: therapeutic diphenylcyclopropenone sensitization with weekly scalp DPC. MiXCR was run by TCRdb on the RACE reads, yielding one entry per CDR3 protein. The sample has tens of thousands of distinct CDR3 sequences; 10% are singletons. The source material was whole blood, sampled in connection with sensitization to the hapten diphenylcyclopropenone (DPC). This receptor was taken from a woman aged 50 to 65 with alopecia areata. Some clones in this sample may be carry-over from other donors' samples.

CDR3 sequence: CASSLGEEAFF. CDR3 DNA sequence: TGTGCCAGCAGCCTTGGGGAGGAAGCTTTCTTT. The J gene is TRBJ1-1, the V gene TRBV3-1; D not certain. The germline V gene encodes CDR1 LGHDT and CDR2 YNNKEL (reference sequence). V was pared by 4 bases and J by 8 bases, with 8 bases between. The CDR3 spans 11 residues.